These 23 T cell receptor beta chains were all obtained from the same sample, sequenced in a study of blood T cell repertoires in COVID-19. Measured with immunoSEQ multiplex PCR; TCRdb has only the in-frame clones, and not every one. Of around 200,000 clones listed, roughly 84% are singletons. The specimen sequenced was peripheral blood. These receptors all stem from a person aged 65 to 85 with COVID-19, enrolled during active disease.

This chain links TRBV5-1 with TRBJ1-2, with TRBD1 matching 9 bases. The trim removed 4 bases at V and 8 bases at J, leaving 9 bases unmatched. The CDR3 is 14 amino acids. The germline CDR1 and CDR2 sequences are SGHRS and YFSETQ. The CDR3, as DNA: TGCGCCAGCAGCCTCCGGGACAGGGATTTCGGCTACACCTTC. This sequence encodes CASSLRDRDFGYTF.

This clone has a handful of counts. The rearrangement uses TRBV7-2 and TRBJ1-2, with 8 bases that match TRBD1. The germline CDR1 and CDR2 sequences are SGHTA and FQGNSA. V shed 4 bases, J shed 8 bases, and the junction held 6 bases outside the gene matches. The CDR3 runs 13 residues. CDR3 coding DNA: TGTGCCAGCAGCTGGACAGGGTTCGACGGCTACACCTTC. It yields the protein CASSWTGFDGYTF.

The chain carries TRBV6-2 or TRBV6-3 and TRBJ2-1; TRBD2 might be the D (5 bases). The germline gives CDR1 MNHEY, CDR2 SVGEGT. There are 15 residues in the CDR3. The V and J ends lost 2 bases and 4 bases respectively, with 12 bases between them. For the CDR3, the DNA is TGTGCCAGCAGTTACGAGGGCCCTCTATACAATGAGCAGTTCTTC. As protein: CASSYEGPLYNEQFF.

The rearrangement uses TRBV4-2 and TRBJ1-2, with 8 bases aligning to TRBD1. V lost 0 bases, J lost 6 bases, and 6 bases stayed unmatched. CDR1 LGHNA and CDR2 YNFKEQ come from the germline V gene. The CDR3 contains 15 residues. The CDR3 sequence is CASSQDGQGDNGYTF. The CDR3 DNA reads TGTGCCAGCAGCCAAGACGGACAGGGTGATAATGGCTACACCTTC.

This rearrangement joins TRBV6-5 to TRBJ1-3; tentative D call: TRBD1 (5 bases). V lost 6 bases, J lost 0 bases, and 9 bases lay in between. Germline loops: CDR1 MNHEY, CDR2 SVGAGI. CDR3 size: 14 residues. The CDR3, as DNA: TGTGCCAGCAGGCTGGACATCTCTGGAAACACCATATATTTT. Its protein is CASRLDISGNTIYF.

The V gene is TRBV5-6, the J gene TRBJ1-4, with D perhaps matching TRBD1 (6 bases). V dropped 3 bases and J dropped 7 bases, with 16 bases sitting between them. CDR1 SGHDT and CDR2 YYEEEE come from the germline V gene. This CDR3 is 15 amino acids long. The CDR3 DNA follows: TGTGCCAGCAGCTCCTTGCAGGGGAGTGGTGAAAAACTGTTTTTT. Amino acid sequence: CASSSLQGSGEKLFF.

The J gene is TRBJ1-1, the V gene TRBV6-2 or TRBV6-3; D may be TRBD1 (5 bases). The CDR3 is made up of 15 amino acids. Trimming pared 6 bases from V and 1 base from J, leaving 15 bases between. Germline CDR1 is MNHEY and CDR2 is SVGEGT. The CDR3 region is CASSRRQTENTEAFF. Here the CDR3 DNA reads TGTGCCAGCAGCAGAAGACAGACTGAGAACACTGAAGCTTTCTTT.

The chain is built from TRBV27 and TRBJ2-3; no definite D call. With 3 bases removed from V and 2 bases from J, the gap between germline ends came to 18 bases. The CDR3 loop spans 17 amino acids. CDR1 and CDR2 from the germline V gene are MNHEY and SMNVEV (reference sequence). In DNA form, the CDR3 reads TGTGCCAGCAGTTTTGGATCGTCTAGGTGGTACACAGATACGCAGTATTTT. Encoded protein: CASSFGSSRWYTDTQYF.

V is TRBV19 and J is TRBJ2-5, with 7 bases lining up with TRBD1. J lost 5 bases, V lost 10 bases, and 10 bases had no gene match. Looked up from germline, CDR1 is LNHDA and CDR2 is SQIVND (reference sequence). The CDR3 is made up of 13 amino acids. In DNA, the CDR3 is TGTGCCACCTCGGACAGGTGGGGTGAGACCCAGTACTTC. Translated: CATSDRWGETQYF.

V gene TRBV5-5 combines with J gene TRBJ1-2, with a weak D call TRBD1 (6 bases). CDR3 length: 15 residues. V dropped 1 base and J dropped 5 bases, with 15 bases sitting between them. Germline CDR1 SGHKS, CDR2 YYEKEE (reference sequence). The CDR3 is CASSLSTGLGYGYTF. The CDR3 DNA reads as TGTGCCAGCAGCTTGTCGACAGGTTTAGGGTATGGCTACACCTTC.

Written as DNA, the CDR3 is TGCGCCAGCAGCCAAAACAGGGGGCAGGCTGGTGGCTACACCTTC. The encoded protein is CASSQNRGQAGGYTF. The chain combines TRBV4-3 with TRBJ1-2, with 9 bases fitting TRBD1. CDR3 length: 15 amino acids. V was clipped by 2 bases and J by 7 bases; unmatched bases: 8. Germline CDR1 reads LGHNA; CDR2 reads YSLEER.

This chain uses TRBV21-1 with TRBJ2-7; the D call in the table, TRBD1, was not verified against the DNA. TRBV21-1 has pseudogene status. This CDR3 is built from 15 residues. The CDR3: CASRPPTGISYEQYF. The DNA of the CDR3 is TGTGCCAGCAGACCACCGACAGGGATCTCCTACGAGCAGTACTTC.

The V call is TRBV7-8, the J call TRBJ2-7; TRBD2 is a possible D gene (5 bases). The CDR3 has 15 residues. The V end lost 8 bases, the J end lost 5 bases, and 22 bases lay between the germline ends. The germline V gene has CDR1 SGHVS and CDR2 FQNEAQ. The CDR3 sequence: CASQDRRRTGNEQYF. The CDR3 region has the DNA TGTGCCAGCCAAGATAGGCGCCGGACGGGGAACGAGCAGTACTTC.

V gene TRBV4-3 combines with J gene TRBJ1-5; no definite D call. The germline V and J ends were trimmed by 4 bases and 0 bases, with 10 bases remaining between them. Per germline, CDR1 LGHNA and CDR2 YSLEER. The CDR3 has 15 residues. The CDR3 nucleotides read TGCGCCAGCAGCCCGACACCTTATAGCAATCAGCCCCAGCATTTT. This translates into CASSPTPYSNQPQHF.

The DNA of the CDR3 is TGTGCCTGGAGTGTGGGGTCCAGGGCTAGCACAGATACGCAGTATTTT. Translation: CAWSVGSRASTDTQYF. The rearrangement links TRBV30 to TRBJ2-3, with TRBD1 as a possible D gene (5 bases). Germline CDR1 and CDR2: GTSNPN and SVGIG (reference sequence). The CDR3 consists of 16 residues. Trimming removed 0 bases at V and 0 bases at J, with 13 bases between. The whole variable domain, filled in from reference TRBV30 and TRBJ2-3, reads SQTIHQWPATLVQPVGSPLSLECTVEGTSNPNLYWYRQAAGRGLQLLFYSVGIGQISSEVPQNLSASRPQDRQFILSSKKLLLSDSGFYLCAWSVGSRASTDTQYFGPGTRLTVL.

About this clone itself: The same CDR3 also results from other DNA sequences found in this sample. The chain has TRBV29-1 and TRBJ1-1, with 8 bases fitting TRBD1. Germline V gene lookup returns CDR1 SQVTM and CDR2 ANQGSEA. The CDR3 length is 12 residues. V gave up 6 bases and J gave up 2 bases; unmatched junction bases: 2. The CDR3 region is CSVGTGNTEAFF. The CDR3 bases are TGCAGCGTGGGGACAGGTAACACTGAAGCTTTCTTT.

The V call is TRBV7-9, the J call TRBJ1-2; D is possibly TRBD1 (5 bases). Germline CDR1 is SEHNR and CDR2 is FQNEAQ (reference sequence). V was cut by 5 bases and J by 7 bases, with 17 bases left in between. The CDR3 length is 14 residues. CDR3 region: CASSPDQGFLGYTF. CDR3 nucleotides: TGTGCCAGCAGCCCCGACCAGGGTTTTCTTGGCTACACCTTC.

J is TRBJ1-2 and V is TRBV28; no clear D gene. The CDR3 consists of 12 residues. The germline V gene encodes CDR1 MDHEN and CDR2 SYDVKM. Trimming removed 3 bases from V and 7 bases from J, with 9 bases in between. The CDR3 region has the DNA TGTGCCAGCAGTTTTGGGGAGATTGGCTACACCTTC. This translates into CASSFGEIGYTF.

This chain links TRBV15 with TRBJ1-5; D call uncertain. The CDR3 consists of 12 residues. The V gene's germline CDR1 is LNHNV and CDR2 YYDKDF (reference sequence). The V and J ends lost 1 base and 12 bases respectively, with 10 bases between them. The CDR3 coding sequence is TGTGCCACCAGCAGAGTGATCGGGAACCAGCATTTT. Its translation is CATSRVIGNQHF.

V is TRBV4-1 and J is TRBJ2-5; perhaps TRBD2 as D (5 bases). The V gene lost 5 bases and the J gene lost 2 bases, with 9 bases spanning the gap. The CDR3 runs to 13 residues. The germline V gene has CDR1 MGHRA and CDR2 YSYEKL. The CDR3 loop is CASSRGPQETQYF. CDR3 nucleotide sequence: TGCGCCAGCAGCAGAGGGCCACAAGAGACCCAGTACTTC.

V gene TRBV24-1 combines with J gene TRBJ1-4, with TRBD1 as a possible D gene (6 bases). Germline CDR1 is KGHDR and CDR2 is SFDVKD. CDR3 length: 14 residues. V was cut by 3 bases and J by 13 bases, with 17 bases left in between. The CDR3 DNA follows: TGTGCCACCAGTGATGCCAGCGGGGGGCGCGGACTGTTTTTT. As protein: CATSDASGGRGLFF.

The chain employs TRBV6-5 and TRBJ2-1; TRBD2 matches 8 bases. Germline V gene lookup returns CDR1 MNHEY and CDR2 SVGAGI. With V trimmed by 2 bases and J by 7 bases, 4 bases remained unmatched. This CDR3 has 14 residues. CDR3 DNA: TGTGCCAGCAGTTACCGGGGGGGCCTAAATGAGCAGTTCTTC. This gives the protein CASSYRGGLNEQFF.

DNA for the CDR3: TGTGCCAGCAGCCAAAGGTCCCAGGGGGCGCTTGGGCAGTTCTTC. This translates into CASSQRSQGALGQFF. The J gene is TRBJ2-1, the V gene TRBV21-1; the DNA was not used to check the table's D call, TRBD1. TRBV21-1 has pseudogene status. The CDR3 covers 15 residues.